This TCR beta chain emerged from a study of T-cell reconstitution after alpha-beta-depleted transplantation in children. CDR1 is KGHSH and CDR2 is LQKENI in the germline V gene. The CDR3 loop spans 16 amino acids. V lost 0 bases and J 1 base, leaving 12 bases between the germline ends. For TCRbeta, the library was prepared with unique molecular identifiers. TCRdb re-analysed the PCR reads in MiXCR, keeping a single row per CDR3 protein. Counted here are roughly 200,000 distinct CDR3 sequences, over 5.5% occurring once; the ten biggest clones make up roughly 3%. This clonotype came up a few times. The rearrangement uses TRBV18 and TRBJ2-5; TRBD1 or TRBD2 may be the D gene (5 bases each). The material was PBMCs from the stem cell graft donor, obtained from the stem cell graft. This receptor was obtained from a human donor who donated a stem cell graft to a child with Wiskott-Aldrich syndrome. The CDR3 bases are TGTGCCAGCTCACCACCAGGGCCTGGGGGCCAAGAGACCCAGTACTTC. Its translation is CASSPPGPGGQETQYF.